This TCR beta chain was retrieved from a study of T cells in Graves' hyperthyroidism and ophthalmopathy. The CDR3 is 12 amino acids. Trimming removed 2 bases at V and 4 bases at J, with 3 bases between. Germline V gene lookup returns CDR1 ENHRY and CDR2 SYGVKD. Using RNA transcripts as the source, TCR beta CDR3 regions were amplified. With the HTBI primer set, the TCR CDR3 went through a first round of RT-PCR. TCRdb re-analysed the multiplex PCR reads in MiXCR, keeping a single row per CDR3 protein. The profile shows nearly 600,000 distinct CDR3 sequences, 14% of them singletons. Lactation, pregnancy, other autoimmune disease or uncontrolled infection led to exclusion of patients.

This chain connects TRBV10-3 to TRBJ1-3; D unclear. Sequencing was done on a sample of blood. This clonotype originated in a young woman with Graves' ophthalmopathy. CDR3 in DNA: TGTGCCATCAGTGAGCCCGGAAACACCATATATTTT. Amino acids: CAISEPGNTIYF.